This T cell receptor beta chain was identified in a study of cytomegalovirus exposure and HLA in healthy donors. Study context: A previous analysis identified around 120 million unique TCR beta sequences derived from 180 million or so T cells.

Study-wide results and limits: TCR beta chain V- and J-gene trimming was linked, in a later analysis, to a missense variant in DCLRE1C. Sequencing depth across donors, presence/absence analyses assumed, was roughly uniform.

A word on this clone: Its antigen is as yet unknown.

PCR used 60 Vbeta primers and 13 Jbeta primers. Assay: immunoSEQ multiplex PCR; the TCRdb copy retains only in-frame clones and omits some. The table shows some 130,000 clones, with 79% occurring only once. The CDR3 extends over 15 amino acids. V was clipped by 1 base and J by 1 base, with 11 bases between them. Germline assignment: CDR1 SGHRS and CDR2 YFSETQ. This TCR was sampled from a man aged 40-50 years in good health and CMV-seropositive. The chain carries TRBV5-1 and TRBJ2-5; D is ambiguous. What was sequenced was PBMCs. In nucleotides, the CDR3 is TGCGCCAGCAGCTTGAACACACAAATCCAAGAGACCCAGTACTTC. Its protein product is CASSLNTQIQETQYF. Variable domain in full (rest from reference TRBV5-1 and TRBJ2-5): KAGVTQTPRYLIKTRGQQVTLSCSPISGHRSVSWYQQTPGQGLQFLFEYFSETQRNKGNFPGRFSGRQFSNSRSEMNVSTLELGDSALYLCASSLNTQIQETQYFGPGTRLLVL.